The rows below give T cell receptor beta chains drawn from one sample of a study of T cell responses to AZD1222 COVID-19 vaccine. Sequencing was performed with immunoSEQ multiplex PCR; in TCRdb, only in-frame clones are kept and a portion is missing. The repertoire holds under 140,000 clones, with 88% as singletons. This specimen consisted of peripheral blood, obtained on day 0 of AZD1222 vaccination. The source of these receptors is an adult in good health. Both conserved end residues are part of each CDR3. D genes are given only for firm matches. The size entry is marked missing in some rows and otherwise reads once, few, many or a size class.

>TRBV20-1|NA|NA|TRBJ2-7
CSASYEQYF
TGCAGTGCCTCCTACGAGCAGTACTTC
>TRBV6-5|NA|TRBD1|TRBJ1-6
CASSYSRGLDSPLHF
TGTGCCAGCAGTTACTCTAGGGGGCTGGATTCACCCCTCCACTTT
>TRBV29-1|NA|NA|TRBJ2-5
CSVDAPDPGETQYF
TGCAGCGTTGATGCCCCGGACCCGGGAGAGACCCAGTACTTC
>TRBV21-1|NA|NA|TRBJ2-7
CASSIIQGTLSYEQYF
TGTGCCAGCAGCATAATACAGGGGACCCTCTCCTACGAGCAGTACTTC
>TRBV10-1|NA|TRBD1|TRBJ2-1
CASSDPGGNEQFF
TGCGCCAGCAGTGACCCAGGGGGCAATGAGCAGTTCTTC
>TRBV5-4|NA|NA|TRBJ1-1
CASSWGRGIMPEAFF
TGTGCCAGCAGCTGGGGCCGGGGGATCATGCCTGAAGCTTTCTTT
>TRBV5-5|few|NA|TRBJ2-5
CASSFRATEGETQYF
TGTGCCAGCAGCTTCCGAGCTACCGAAGGCGAGACCCAGTACTTC
>TRBV9|NA|NA|TRBJ1-1
CASSGSRATEAFF
TGTGCCAGCAGTGGGTCCCGGGCCACTGAAGCTTTCTTT
>TRBV19|NA|NA|TRBJ1-1
CATRNGWKNTEAFF
TGTGCCACCCGCAACGGGTGGAAGAACACTGAAGCTTTCTTT
>TRBV7-6|NA|NA|TRBJ2-7
CASSSQVGASYEQYF
TGTGCCAGCAGCTCCCAGGTCGGCGCGAGCTACGAGCAGTACTTC
>TRBV5-1|NA|NA|TRBJ2-5
CASSLEGETQYF
TGCGCCAGCAGCTTGGAGGGGGAGACCCAGTACTTC
>TRBV5-1|NA|NA|TRBJ2-7
CASRNTGRSYEQYF
TGCGCCAGCAGAAATACGGGACGGAGCTACGAGCAGTACTTC
>TRBV6-5|NA|NA|TRBJ1-1
CASSYSPLNLLPEAFF
TGTGCCAGCAGTTACTCGCCCTTGAACCTTCTGCCTGAAGCTTTCTTT
>TRBV25-1|NA|NA|TRBJ2-3
CASSDSSRDTQYF
TGTGCCAGCAGTGACTCCTCGAGGGATACGCAGTATTTT
>TRBV7-9|NA|NA|TRBJ1-1
CASSLARTVLNTEAFF
TGTGCCAGCAGCTTAGCGAGGACGGTCTTGAACACTGAAGCTTTCTTT
>TRBV11-2|NA|NA|TRBJ1-1
CASSAIRYTEAFF
TGTGCCAGCAGCGCAATAAGATACACTGAAGCTTTCTTT
>TRBV6-1|NA|TRBD1|TRBJ1-3
CASSVGQGASGNTIYF
TGTGCCAGCAGTGTGGGACAGGGGGCGTCTGGAAACACCATATATTTT
>TRBV29-1|NA|NA|TRBJ2-2
CSVSDSYAGELFF
TGCAGCGTCTCCGACAGTTACGCCGGGGAGCTGTTTTTT
>TRBV6-5|NA|NA|TRBJ2-2
CASSYNTGSPELFF
TGTGCCAGCAGTTACAACACGGGATCACCGGAGCTGTTTTTT
>TRBV28|NA|TRBD1|TRBJ2-3
CASSTTGGTDTQYF
TGTGCCAGCAGCACGACAGGGGGTACAGATACGCAGTATTTT
>TRBV5-8|NA|NA|TRBJ1-2
CASSLRETSYGYTF
TGTGCCAGCAGCTTGAGGGAGACTTCCTATGGCTACACCTTC
>TRBV6-5|once|NA|TRBJ1-2
CASSPGTEGYTF
TGTGCCAGCAGCCCCGGGACCGAAGGCTACACCTTC
>TRBV10-2|NA|NA|TRBJ1-6
CASSGRENSPLHF
TGCGCCAGCAGTGGACGGGAAAATTCACCCCTCCACTTT
>TRBV19|NA|NA|TRBJ1-4
CASSPPRGQRAEKLFF
TGTGCCAGTAGCCCCCCCAGGGGTCAAAGGGCTGAAAAACTGTTTTTT
>TRBV14|NA|TRBD2|TRBJ2-7
CASSQEAIAGVYEQYF
TGTGCCAGCAGCCAAGAGGCAATAGCGGGAGTTTACGAGCAGTACTTC
>TRBV3-1/TRBV3-2|NA|NA|TRBJ2-3
CASSRDTDTQYF
TGTGCCAGCAGCCGGGACACAGATACGCAGTATTTT
>TRBV2|NA|TRBD1|TRBJ1-2
CASSEQGGSYGYTF
TGTGCCAGCAGTGAGCAGGGGGGGAGCTATGGCTACACCTTC
>TRBV7-9|once|NA|TRBJ1-3
CASSLTGAGNTIYF
TGTGCCAGCAGCCTGACCGGGGCGGGAAACACCATATATTTT
>TRBV9|NA|NA|TRBJ1-2
CASSAVWYGYTF
TGTGCCAGCAGTGCCGTTTGGTATGGCTACACCTTC
>TRBV7-2|NA|NA|TRBJ2-2
CASSLDANTGELFF
TGTGCCAGCAGCCTAGACGCGAACACCGGGGAGCTGTTTTTT
>TRBV14|NA|NA|TRBJ1-2
CASSQEATGNIYGYTF
TGTGCCAGCAGCCAAGAGGCCACAGGAAACATCTATGGCTACACCTTC
>TRBV6-5|NA|NA|TRBJ1-5
CASSYSRTENQPQHF
TGTGCCAGCAGTTACTCTCGTACAGAAAATCAGCCCCAGCATTTT
>TRBV2|NA|NA|TRBJ1-1
CASRNSGHPNTEAFF
TGTGCCAGCAGGAACTCAGGGCACCCAAACACTGAAGCTTTCTTT
>TRBV5-6|NA|NA|TRBJ2-7
CASSLQGIDYEQYF
TGTGCCAGCAGCTTACAGGGAATAGACTACGAGCAGTACTTC
>TRBV7-2|once|TRBD1|TRBJ1-5
CASSWDRDYQPQHF
TGTGCCAGCAGCTGGGACAGAGACTATCAGCCCCAGCATTTT
>TRBV9|NA|NA|TRBJ2-7
CASVDEQYF
TGTGCCAGCGTCGACGAGCAGTACTTC
>TRBV11-2|NA|TRBD1|TRBJ1-2
CASSLMKQGSDGYTF
TGTGCCAGCAGCTTAATGAAACAGGGGTCCGATGGCTACACCTTC
>TRBV5-1|NA|NA|TRBJ1-2
CASSLDRDPSRNGYTF
TGCGCCAGCAGCTTAGATAGGGACCCAAGTCGGAATGGCTACACCTTC
>TRBV4-1|NA|TRBD1|TRBJ1-4
CASSQGTGVEKLFF
TGCGCCAGCAGCCAAGGGACAGGGGTTGAAAAACTGTTTTTT
>TRBV11-2|NA|NA|TRBJ1-4
CASSFGPGEKLFF
TGTGCCAGCAGTTTTGGACCAGGTGAAAAACTGTTTTTT
>TRBV6-6|NA|NA|TRBJ1-5
CASSYSTQPNQPQHF
TGTGCCAGCAGTTACTCGACACAGCCGAATCAGCCCCAGCATTTT
>TRBV5-6|NA|NA|TRBJ2-1
CASSFKNEQFF
TGTGCCAGCAGCTTCAAGAATGAGCAGTTCTTC
>TRBV25-1|NA|NA|TRBJ1-4
CASSEVGDREKLFF
TGTGCCAGCAGTGAAGTAGGGGATCGGGAAAAACTGTTTTTT
>TRBV5-1|NA|NA|TRBJ1-1
CASSQGGGWRTEAFF
TGCGCCAGCAGCCAAGGCGGAGGGTGGCGCACTGAAGCTTTCTTT
>TRBV5-1|NA|NA|TRBJ2-5
CASSFRTAKETQYF
TGCGCCAGCAGCTTTCGGACAGCGAAAGAGACCCAGTACTTC